This TCR beta chain was found in a study of blood T cell repertoires in COVID-19. Study context: The study drew acute and convalescent COVID-19 samples from the United States, Italy and Spain.

In the original workflow: The authors estimated nucleated cell counts from reference gene primer amplification. Profiled with immunoSEQ multiplex PCR; TCRdb holds only in-frame clones, not every one. V and J calls plus clone size are reproduced from that table; the DNA served to infer D and trimming. The data show under 80,000 clones, with approximately 83% seen just once and 12% held by the top ten. Sequencing used peripheral blood. This TCR was recovered from a human donor in a cohort sampled during active COVID-19.

The CDR3 protein is CAWSVGGGETQYF. DNA for the CDR3: TGTGCCTGGAGTGTAGGGGGGGGAGAGACCCAGTACTTC. The rearrangement uses TRBV30 and TRBJ2-5; maybe TRBD2 (7 bases). The CDR3 loop spans 13 amino acids. With 0 bases removed from V and 4 bases from J, the gap between germline ends came to 9 bases. The germline gives CDR1 GTSNPN, CDR2 SVGIG (reference sequence).